This TCR beta chain was captured in a study of cytomegalovirus exposure and HLA in healthy donors. PCR employed 60 Vbeta and 13 Jbeta primers. Produced via immunoSEQ multiplex PCR; TCRdb's table is partial and in-frame only. The data hold 120,000 or so clones, with roughly three quarters observed a single time. Healthy bone marrow donors made up the donor group. Looked up from germline, CDR1 is LNHNV and CDR2 is YYDKDF (reference sequence). V trimming: 0 bases; J trimming: 2 bases; junction bases outside the gene matches: 7. The CDR3 runs 19 residues. Points on this clone: No antigen is known for it.

General study points: Of the V segments, some could not be distinguished, including TRBV6-2 and TRBV6-3, and were excluded. Differences between HLA loci emerged in a later analysis of TCR association rates, with DRB1 most and HLA-C fewest. The study carried out a later analysis of TCR beta sequences. It associated some 17,000 of them with specific HLA alleles at a false discovery rate of 0.05.

The chain combines TRBV15 with TRBJ2-6; 10 nucleotides match TRBD1. The source of this sequence is a man under 40 in good health and CMV-seropositive. The sample taken for sequencing was PBMCs. The chain's CDR3 is CATSRDSGQGVPGANVLTF. CDR3 DNA: TGTGCCACCAGCAGAGATTCCGGACAGGGGGTTCCTGGGGCCAACGTCCTGACTTTC.